This TCR beta chain was identified during a study of blood T cell repertoires in COVID-19. Whole-study context: The United States, Italy and Spain supplied acute and convalescent COVID-19 samples.

Authors' analysis steps: Reference gene primer amplification gave nucleated cell count estimates. Data came from immunoSEQ multiplex PCR; TCRdb stores just in-frame clones and leaves some out. That table furnishes V, J and clone size, whereas the DNA furnished D and trimming. The sample comprises around 290,000 clones, 75% to 90% of which are singletons, and 4.6% rests with the top ten. Sequenced: peripheral blood. This TCR derives from a man aged 40-49 years with acute or convalescent COVID-19.

Here the CDR3 DNA reads TGTGCCTGGAGTGTATTACAGGCGAATTCACCCCTCCACTTT. Translation gives CAWSVLQANSPLHF. This chain joins TRBV30 and TRBJ1-6; possible D gene TRBD1, 5 bases. This CDR3 spans 14 amino acids. Trimming cost V 0 bases and J 7 bases, with 10 bases left between them. Per the germline V gene, CDR1 is GTSNPN and CDR2 is SVGIG (reference sequence).